This TCR beta chain originates from a study of blood T cell repertoires in COVID-19. The V gene end was trimmed by 5 bases and the J gene end by 5 bases; junction bases not matched to a gene: 9. The germline V gene has CDR1 MRHNA and CDR2 SNTAGT. This CDR3 is built from 15 residues. Produced via immunoSEQ multiplex PCR; TCRdb's table is partial and in-frame only. The sample lists 60,000 to 95,000 clones, 90% occurring once. Sample: peripheral blood. V is TRBV6-4 and J is TRBJ2-5, with TRBD2 identical over 9 bases. This sequence was found in a woman aged 80 or older with active or convalescent COVID-19. CDR3 sequence (DNA): TGTGCCAGCAGTTTAAATAGCGGGGGCCAGGAGACCCAGTACTTC. Translated, it gives CASSLNSGGQETQYF.